This TCR beta chain was sequenced during a study of cytomegalovirus exposure and HLA in healthy donors. The study, taken as a whole, reports: In vitro experiments confirmed that three CMV-associated chains were specific for CMV antigens.

About this clone: Its antigen is still unknown.

These donors were members of the roughly 120-subject validation cohort, a group separate from the approximately 670-subject first cohort. TCRdb's copy holds only in-frame clones and misses some; the assay was immunoSEQ multiplex PCR. The sample has some 110,000 clones; 88% are singletons. The CDR3 spans 16 residues. Germline lookup yields CDR1 MDHEN and CDR2 SYDVKM. Trimming left V 8 bases short and J 2 bases short, with 22 bases between. Sample: PBMCs. The clonotype comes from a young woman in good health and CMV-seropositive. The gene calls are TRBV28 and TRBJ2-7, with a possible D match to TRBD1 (5 bases). CDR3 loop: CASVIAFGRATYEQYF. CDR3 bases: TGTGCCAGCGTAATTGCCTTCGGCAGGGCGACCTACGAGCAGTACTTC.